This passage covers 27 T cell receptor beta chains from one sample sequenced in a study of T cells in Graves' hyperthyroidism and ophthalmopathy (dated by TCRdb to the late 2010s). Libraries were prepared through multiplex PCR. The instrument was an Illumina HiSeq 2000. TCR beta CDR3 regions were amplified from RNA transcripts. The first round of RT-PCR for the TCR CDR3 was performed with the HTBI primer set and the Qiagen OneStep RT-PCR kit. TCRdb ran its own pipeline on the public reads, namely fastp trimming at Q25 and MiXCR clone calling, and kept in-frame beta chains. Here each entry gathers all rows of one CDR3 protein and keeps the most common genes and DNA. The sample table shows a few hundred thousand distinct CDR3 sequences, and about half are seen once. Of the sample, around 8% is held by the ten largest clones. The sequenced material came from peripheral blood or thyroid tissue (not recorded which). These receptors all come from a young woman with Graves' hyperthyroidism.

Regarding this clonotype: The CDR3 does not close with the conserved phenylalanine or tryptophan, likely indicating a read error. The limits of the CDR3 on the DNA are not certain, so only TCRdb's listed CDR3 is given. The CDR3 sequence is CASSPWDRRNLNT. The chain couples TRBV9 to TRBJ2-6; the table's TRBD1 call for D was not verified on the DNA. Per germline, CDR1 SGDLS and CDR2 YYNGEE. The CDR3 is 13 residues long, ends included.

Many counts were recorded for this clonotype. V usage is TRBV7-8 and J usage is TRBJ1-2, with 9 bases matching TRBD1. Germline V gene lookup returns CDR1 SGHVS and CDR2 FQNEAQ. The V and J ends lost 5 bases and 14 bases, in that order; junction bases with no gene match: 15. This CDR3 comprises 14 residues. This CDR3 reads CASSAGTGWKSGTF. In DNA, the CDR3 is TGTGCCAGCAGCGCTGGGACAGGGTGGAAGTCGGGGACCTTC.

The chain couples TRBV20-1 to TRBJ2-7; no clear D. The J call may be wrong; the DNA end is better matched by TRBJ2-1. The CDR3 length is 14 residues. Germline V CDR1 and CDR2: DFQATT, SNEGSKA (reference sequence). The CDR3 protein is CSARTHFPYNEQFF. The CDR3 coding sequence is TGCAGTGCTAGAACCCATTTCCCCTACAATGAGCAGTTCTTC.

The V call is TRBV7-9, the J call TRBJ2-7; D is perhaps TRBD2 (7 bases). Trimming took 1 base from V and 6 from J, leaving 13 bases between them. Germline CDR1 and CDR2: SEHNR and FQNEAQ (reference sequence). This CDR3 has 14 residues. This CDR3 reads CASSLEGGDGEQYF. The DNA of the CDR3 is TGTGCCAGCAGCTTAGAAGGGGGGGACGGCGAGCAGTACTTC.

The chain has TRBV20-1 and TRBJ2-7; D not resolved. Near its end, the DNA agrees better with TRBJ2-1, so the J call may be wrong. The CDR3 extends over 12 amino acids. Looked up from germline, CDR1 is DFQATT and CDR2 is SNEGSKA (reference sequence). CDR3 DNA sequence: TGCAGTGCTAGAGATGCGGTGGGTGAGCAGTTCTTC. Protein product: CSARDAVGEQFF.

This clonotype was seen repeatedly, ten times or more. The V call is TRBV20-1, the J call TRBJ2-7, with 10 bases that match TRBD2. V lost 0 bases to trimming and J lost 0 bases; unmatched junction nucleotides: 2. The CDR3 is made up of 15 amino acids. From germline, CDR1 is DFQATT and CDR2 SNEGSKA (reference sequence). The chain's CDR3 is CSARDPSGSSYEQYF. CDR3 nucleotide sequence: TGCAGTGCTAGAGATCCTAGCGGGAGCTCCTACGAGCAGTACTTC.

Details on this clonotype: Just one base apart from a much larger clone, this may be a read error. The CDR3 sequence: CASSLGTGEYEQYF. The CDR3, as DNA: TGCGCCAGCAGCTTGGGGACAGGGGAGTACGAGCAGTACTTC. V is TRBV5-1 and J is TRBJ2-7, with 9 bases that match TRBD1. V shed 0 bases, J shed 4 bases, and the junction held 2 bases outside the gene matches. CDR3 length: 14 residues. The V gene's germline CDR1 is SGHRS and CDR2 YFSETQ. Full variable domain (outside the CDR3, taken from reference TRBV5-1 and TRBJ2-7): KAGVTQTPRYLIKTRGQQVTLSCSPISGHRSVSWYQQTPGQGLQFLFEYFSETQRNKGNFPGRFSGRQFSNSRSEMNVSTLELGDSALYLCASSLGTGEYEQYFGPGTRLTVT.

V is TRBV7-2 and J is TRBJ2-7, with 11 bases that match TRBD2. Trimming cost V 0 bases and J 4 bases; bases outside gene matches: 5. This CDR3 comprises 16 residues. CDR1 SGHTA and CDR2 FQGNSA come from the germline V gene. CDR3 residues: CASSLAGGLAEYEQYF. The DNA of the CDR3 is TGTGCCAGCAGCTTAGCGGGGGGACTAGCGGAATACGAGCAGTACTTC.

The rearrangement links TRBV20-1 to TRBJ2-7; 15 bases line up with TRBD2. Germline loops: CDR1 DFQATT, CDR2 SNEGSKA (reference sequence). With V trimmed by 0 bases and J by 6 bases, 3 bases remained unmatched. CDR3 length equals 15 residues. The CDR3 DNA follows: TGCAGTGCTAGAGACGGACTAGCGGGAGGGCCCGAGCAGTACTTC. It yields the protein CSARDGLAGGPEQYF.

This clonotype was seen repeatedly, ten times or more. The genes are TRBV6-5 and TRBJ2-2; D possibly uses TRBD1 or TRBD2 (6 bases each). Germline assignment: CDR1 MNHEY and CDR2 SVGAGI. The V end lost 6 bases, the J end lost 5 bases, and 13 bases lay between the germline ends. The length of the CDR3 is 14 residues. The CDR3 sequence: CASRRDISTGELFF. CDR3 bases: TGTGCCAGCAGGCGGGACATTTCGACCGGGGAGCTGTTTTTT.

This clonotype was counted between two and nine times. The V gene is TRBV11-2, the J gene TRBJ2-3; TRBD2 matches at 8 bases. The germline V gene has CDR1 SGHAT and CDR2 FQNNGV. The CDR3 runs 15 residues. After removal of 4 bases from V and 6 bases from J, the junction contained 9 bases not matched to a gene. The CDR3 DNA reads TGTGCCAGCAGCTACCCCCGGGAGGGCCGGGATACGCAGTATTTT. This gives the protein CASSYPREGRDTQYF.

This clonotype showed up just a few times. The rearrangement joins TRBV2 to TRBJ2-2; tentative D call: TRBD1 (6 bases). Trimming removed 5 bases from V and 9 bases from J, with 10 bases in between. The CDR3 covers 12 residues. Germline CDR1 and CDR2: SNHLY and FYNNEI. CDR3: CASSFRDRELFF. The DNA of the CDR3 is TGTGCCAGCAGTTTTCGGGACAGGGAGCTGTTTTTT.

This clonotype showed up many times. The genes are TRBV7-8 and TRBJ1-2; D gene uncertain. V shed 4 bases and J shed 0 bases, with 9 bases lying between them. CDR1 is SGHVS and CDR2 is FQNEAQ in the germline V gene. The length of the CDR3 is 14 residues. CDR3 in DNA: TGTGCCAGCAGCTCCCGTCCGTCTAACTATGGCTACACCTTC. This encodes CASSSRPSNYGYTF.

The rearrangement joins TRBV10-3 to TRBJ1-1; TRBD1 aligns across 7 bases. This CDR3 is 16 amino acids long. V lost 3 bases to trimming and J lost 6 bases; unmatched junction nucleotides: 13. Germline V gene lookup returns CDR1 ENHRY and CDR2 SYGVKD. The CDR3 DNA reads as TGTGCCATCAGTGACCCTTCCGACAGGGTGAGCCCTGAAGCTTTCTTT. As protein: CAISDPSDRVSPEAFF.

This clonotype was seen ten or more times. The chain carries TRBV19 and TRBJ2-2; 7 nucleotides match TRBD1. Per germline, CDR1 LNHDA and CDR2 SQIVND (reference sequence). Trimming at V came to 9 bases and at J to 3 bases, leaving 19 bases not matched to a gene. This CDR3 comprises 18 residues. CDR3: CASDTAKATGVDTGELFF. The CDR3 region has the DNA TGTGCCAGCGACACTGCAAAGGCCACAGGGGTAGACACCGGGGAGCTGTTTTTT. Full variable domain (remainder filled in from reference TRBV19 and TRBJ2-2): DGGITQSPKYLFRKEGQNVTLSCEQNLNHDAMYWYRQDPGQGLRLIYYSQIVNDFQKGDIAEGYSVSREKKESFPLTVTSAQKNPTAFYLCASDTAKATGVDTGELFFGEGSRLTVL.

Concerning this clonotype: This could be a read error, since a much larger clone is one nucleotide away. The V gene is TRBV20-1, the J gene TRBJ2-5; 7 nucleotides line up with TRBD1. CDR1 and CDR2 from the germline V gene are DFQATT and SNEGSKA (reference sequence). CDR3 size: 12 residues. Here the CDR3 DNA reads TGCAGTGGCCACAGGGGATTGGGGACCCCGTACTTC. Its protein product is CSGHRGLGTPYF.

Concerning this clonotype itself: It may be a read error: a sequence one base away is much more abundant. The chain uses TRBV7-2 and TRBJ1-1; D perhaps matches TRBD1 (5 bases). This CDR3 has 17 amino acids. Germline V lookup: CDR1 SGHTA, CDR2 FQGNSA. CDR3 DNA: TGTGTCAGCAGCTTAGTTGAAGTCCGGGGCGGGGGGACTGAAGCTTTCTTT. Translating it yields CVSSLVEVRGGGTEAFF.

This clonotype was recorded many times. V is TRBV29-1 and J is TRBJ2-2; D uncertain. With 6 bases removed from V and 7 bases from J, the gap between germline ends came to 15 bases. Germline V CDR1 and CDR2: SQVTM, ANQGSEA. CDR3 size: 13 residues. This CDR3 reads CSVRVAINGELFF. In DNA form, the CDR3 reads TGCAGCGTGAGAGTCGCGATCAACGGGGAGCTGTTTTTT.

The genes are TRBV7-3 and TRBJ1-4; 8 nucleotides match TRBD1. With 5 bases clipped from V and 5 bases from J, the junction kept 13 bases outside the gene matches. The length of the CDR3 is 17 residues. Germline V gives CDR1 SGHTA, CDR2 FQGTGA. DNA for the CDR3: TGTGCCAGCAGCGCGGACAGGGTGGGCCGGAAGAATGAAAAACTGTTTTTT. Its protein is CASSADRVGRKNEKLFF.

The chain is built from TRBV2 and TRBJ1-3; 10 bases are a match to TRBD1. Germline V lookup: CDR1 SNHLY, CDR2 FYNNEI. CDR3 length: 16 amino acids. Trimming at V came to 7 bases and at J to 2 bases, leaving 8 bases not matched to a gene. The CDR3 region has the DNA TGTGCCAGCAAAACCGGGACAGGGGTTACTGGAAACACCATATATTTT. Its protein product is CASKTGTGVTGNTIYF. Together with reference TRBV2 and TRBJ1-3, the CDR3 gives the full variable domain: EPEVTQTPSHQVTQMGQEVILRCVPISNHLYFYWYRQILGQKVEFLVSFYNNEISEKSEIFDDQFSVERPDGSNFTLKIRSTKLEDSAMYFCASKTGTGVTGNTIYFGEGSWLTVV.

The J gene is TRBJ2-5, the V gene TRBV20-1; 12 bases fit TRBD2. With 2 bases clipped from V and 4 bases from J, the junction kept 5 bases outside the gene matches. Germline-derived CDR1 and CDR2 are DFQATT and SNEGSKA (reference sequence). CDR3 length: 15 amino acids. The CDR3 protein is CSARSMTSGRETQYF. CDR3 coding DNA: TGCAGTGCTAGATCCATGACTAGCGGGAGAGAGACCCAGTACTTC.

The genes are TRBV7-9 and TRBJ2-7, with D perhaps being TRBD1 or TRBD2 (5 bases each). V dropped 5 bases and J dropped 1 base, with 15 bases sitting between them. Looked up from germline, CDR1 is SEHNR and CDR2 is FQNEAQ (reference sequence). This CDR3 is 15 amino acids long. In DNA, the CDR3 is TGTGCCAGCAGCCTCCGGGGCAGGACGTCCTACGAGCAGTACTTC. Translation: CASSLRGRTSYEQYF.

The chain recombines TRBV6-5 with TRBJ2-7; no clear D. Trimming shortened V by 0 bases and J by 0 bases, and 12 bases separated the two germline ends. The length of the CDR3 is 16 residues. CDR1 and CDR2 from the germline V gene are MNHEY and SVGAGI. CDR3 in DNA: TGTGCCAGCAGTTACTCCGCCCGGGCGAGCTCCTACGAGCAGTACTTC. This gives the protein CASSYSARASSYEQYF.

J is TRBJ1-2 and V is TRBV18; 12 nucleotides align to TRBD1. The trim removed 3 bases at V and 8 bases at J, leaving 4 bases unmatched. CDR3 length: 14 amino acids. Germline loops: CDR1 KGHSH, CDR2 LQKENI. CDR3 protein: CASSPGQGAWGYTF. CDR3 nucleotide sequence: TGTGCCAGCTCACCGGGACAGGGGGCCTGGGGCTACACCTTC.

This clonotype was seen ten or more times. The chain combines TRBV2 with TRBJ1-6; D ambiguous. The V and J ends lost 6 bases and 10 bases respectively, with 22 bases between them. From germline, CDR1 is SNHLY and CDR2 FYNNEI. This CDR3 is 16 amino acids long. The CDR3 sequence: CASRRMTPAEGSPLHF. In DNA, the CDR3 is TGTGCCAGCAGAAGGATGACTCCCGCGGAGGGCTCACCCCTCCACTTT.

There are a few counts of this clonotype. Just one base apart from a much larger clone, this may be a read error. The rearrangement joins TRBV5-1 to TRBJ2-7; 10 bases are a match to TRBD1. The germline gives CDR1 SGHRS, CDR2 YFSETQ. The junction had 7 bases not matched to a gene; V was cut back by 7 bases and J by 0 bases. This CDR3 contains 15 residues. CDR3 in DNA: TGCGCCAGCGGCGCGACAGGGGGCATCTCCTACGAGCAGTACTTC. The encoded protein is CASGATGGISYEQYF.

This clonotype has at least ten counts. CDR3: CASGLPTGRGYTF. Written as DNA, the CDR3 is TGTGCTAGTGGTTTGCCGACAGGGCGGGGCTACACCTTC. This chain links TRBV12-5 with TRBJ1-2, with TRBD1 identical over 7 bases. V lost 2 bases and J lost 8; bases outside the gene matches: 5. Germline CDR1 LGHNT, CDR2 FRNRAP. The CDR3 is 13 residues long.